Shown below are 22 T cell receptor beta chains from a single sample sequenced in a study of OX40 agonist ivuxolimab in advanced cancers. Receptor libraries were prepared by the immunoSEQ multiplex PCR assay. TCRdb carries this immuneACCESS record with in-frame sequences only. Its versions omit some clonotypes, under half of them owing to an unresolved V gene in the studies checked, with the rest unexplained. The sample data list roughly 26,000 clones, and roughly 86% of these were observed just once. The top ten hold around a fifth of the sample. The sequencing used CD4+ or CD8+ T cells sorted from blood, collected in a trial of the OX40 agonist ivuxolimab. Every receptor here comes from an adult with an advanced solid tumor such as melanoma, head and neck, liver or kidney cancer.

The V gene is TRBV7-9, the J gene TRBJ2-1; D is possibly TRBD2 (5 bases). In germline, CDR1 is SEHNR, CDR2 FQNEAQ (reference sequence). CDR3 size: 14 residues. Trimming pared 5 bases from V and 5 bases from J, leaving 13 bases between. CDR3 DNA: TGTGCCAGCAGCCCCGTGACGGGAAACAATGAGCAGTTCTTC. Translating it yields CASSPVTGNNEQFF.

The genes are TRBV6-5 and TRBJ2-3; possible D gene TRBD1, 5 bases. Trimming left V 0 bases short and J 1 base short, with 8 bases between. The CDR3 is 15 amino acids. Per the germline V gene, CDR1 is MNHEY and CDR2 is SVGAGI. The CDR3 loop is CASSYSTRGTDTQYF. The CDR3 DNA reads TGTGCCAGCAGTTACTCGACCAGGGGCACAGATACGCAGTATTTT.

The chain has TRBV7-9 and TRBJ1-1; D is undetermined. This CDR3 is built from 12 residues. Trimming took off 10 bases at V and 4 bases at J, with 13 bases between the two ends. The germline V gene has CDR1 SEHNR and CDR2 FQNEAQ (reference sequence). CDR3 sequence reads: CATATPGTEAFF. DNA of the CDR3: TGTGCCACAGCAACCCCGGGCACTGAAGCTTTCTTT.

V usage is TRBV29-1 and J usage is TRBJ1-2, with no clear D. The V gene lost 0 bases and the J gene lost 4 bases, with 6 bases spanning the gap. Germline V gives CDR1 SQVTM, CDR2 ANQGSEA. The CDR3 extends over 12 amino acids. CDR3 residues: CSVEERLYGYTF. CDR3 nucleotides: TGCAGCGTTGAAGAACGGCTCTATGGCTACACCTTC.

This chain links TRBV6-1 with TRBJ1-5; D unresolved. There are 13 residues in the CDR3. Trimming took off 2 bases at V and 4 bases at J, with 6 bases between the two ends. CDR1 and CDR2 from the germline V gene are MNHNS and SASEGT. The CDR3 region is CASSETGNQPQHF. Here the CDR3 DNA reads TGTGCCAGCAGTGAAACCGGGAATCAGCCCCAGCATTTT.

The CDR3 DNA follows: TGCGCCAGCAGCTGGACAGGGGGTAACACCGGGGAGCTGTTTTTT. Protein product: CASSWTGGNTGELFF. V is TRBV5-1 and J is TRBJ2-2, with 10 bases matching TRBD1. CDR1 and CDR2 from the germline V gene are SGHRS and YFSETQ. J gave up 2 bases and V 3 bases, and 1 base lay outside the gene matches. The CDR3 spans 15 residues.

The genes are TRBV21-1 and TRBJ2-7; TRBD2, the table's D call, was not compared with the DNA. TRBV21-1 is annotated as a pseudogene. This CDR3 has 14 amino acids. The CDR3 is CASSKDSGVYEQYF. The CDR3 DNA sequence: TGTGCCAGCAGCAAAGATAGCGGGGTGTACGAGCAGTACTTC.

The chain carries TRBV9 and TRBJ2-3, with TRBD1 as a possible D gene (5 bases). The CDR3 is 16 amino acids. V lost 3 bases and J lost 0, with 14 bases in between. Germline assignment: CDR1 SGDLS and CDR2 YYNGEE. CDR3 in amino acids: CASSDGAESSTDTQYF. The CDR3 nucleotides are TGTGCCAGCAGCGATGGGGCGGAGTCTAGCACAGATACGCAGTATTTT.

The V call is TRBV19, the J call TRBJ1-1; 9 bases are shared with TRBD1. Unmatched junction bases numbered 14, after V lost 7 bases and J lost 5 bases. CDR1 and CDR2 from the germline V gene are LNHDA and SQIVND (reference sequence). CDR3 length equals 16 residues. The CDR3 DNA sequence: TGTGCCAGTATTAGACCCACCGACAGGGGGAGGACTGAAGCTTTCTTT. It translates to CASIRPTDRGRTEAFF.

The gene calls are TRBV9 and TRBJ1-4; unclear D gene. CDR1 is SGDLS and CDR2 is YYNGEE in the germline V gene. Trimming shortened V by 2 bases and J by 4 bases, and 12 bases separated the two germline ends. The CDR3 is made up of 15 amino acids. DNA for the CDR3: TGTGCCAGCAGCGTGTCGAGGGCAGATAATGAAAAACTGTTTTTT. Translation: CASSVSRADNEKLFF.

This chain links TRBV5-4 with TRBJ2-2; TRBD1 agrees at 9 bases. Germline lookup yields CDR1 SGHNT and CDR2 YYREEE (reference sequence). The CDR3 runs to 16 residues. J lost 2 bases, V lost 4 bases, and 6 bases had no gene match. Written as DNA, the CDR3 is TGTGCCAGCAGCCCGGGGACAGGGATTAACACCGGGGAGCTGTTTTTT. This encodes CASSPGTGINTGELFF.

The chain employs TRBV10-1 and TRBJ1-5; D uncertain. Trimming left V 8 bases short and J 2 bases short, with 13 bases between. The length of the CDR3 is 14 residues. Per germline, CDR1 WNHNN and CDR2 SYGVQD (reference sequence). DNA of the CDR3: TGCGCCAGCGTCAGAGGTAAGTGCAATCAGCCCCAGCATTTT. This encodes CASVRGKCNQPQHF.

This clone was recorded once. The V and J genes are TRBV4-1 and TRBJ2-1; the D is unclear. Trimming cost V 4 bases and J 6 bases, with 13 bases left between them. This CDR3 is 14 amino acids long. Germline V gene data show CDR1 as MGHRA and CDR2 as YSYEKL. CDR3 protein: CASSPGGSGNEQFF. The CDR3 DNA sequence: TGCGCCAGCAGCCCAGGTGGGTCCGGCAATGAGCAGTTCTTC.

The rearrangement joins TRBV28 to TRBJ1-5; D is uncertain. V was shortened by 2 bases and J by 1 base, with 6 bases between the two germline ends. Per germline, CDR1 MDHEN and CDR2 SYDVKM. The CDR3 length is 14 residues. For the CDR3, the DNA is TGTGCCAGCAGTTTAGCCGGGAGCAATCAGCCCCAGCATTTT. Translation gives CASSLAGSNQPQHF.

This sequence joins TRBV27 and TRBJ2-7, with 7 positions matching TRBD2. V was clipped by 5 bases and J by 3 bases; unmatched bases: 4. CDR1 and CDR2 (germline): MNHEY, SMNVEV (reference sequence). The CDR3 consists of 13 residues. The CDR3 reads CASSPWGGYEQYF. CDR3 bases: TGTGCCAGCAGTCCCTGGGGGGGCTACGAGCAGTACTTC.

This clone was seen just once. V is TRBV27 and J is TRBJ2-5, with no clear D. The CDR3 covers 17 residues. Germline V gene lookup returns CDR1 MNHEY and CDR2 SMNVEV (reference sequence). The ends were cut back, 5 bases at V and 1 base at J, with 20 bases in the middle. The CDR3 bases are TGTGCCAGCAGTCCGGTGGTTGGCCTCCCCGCCCAAGAGACCCAGTACTTC. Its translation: CASSPVVGLPAQETQYF.

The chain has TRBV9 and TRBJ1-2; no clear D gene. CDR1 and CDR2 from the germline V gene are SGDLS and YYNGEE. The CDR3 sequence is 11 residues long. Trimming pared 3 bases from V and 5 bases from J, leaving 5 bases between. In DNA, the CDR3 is TGTGCCAGCAGCGATGGGTATGGCTACACCTTC. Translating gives CASSDGYGYTF.

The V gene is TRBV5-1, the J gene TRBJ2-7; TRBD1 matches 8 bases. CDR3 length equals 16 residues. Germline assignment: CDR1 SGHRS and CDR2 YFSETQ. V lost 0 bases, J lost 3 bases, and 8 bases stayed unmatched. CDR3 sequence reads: CASSLAGTGPFYEQYF. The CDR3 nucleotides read TGCGCCAGCAGCTTGGCAGGGACAGGTCCTTTCTACGAGCAGTACTTC.

CDR3 region: CATRGLGEKLFF. Written as DNA, the CDR3 is TGTGCCACCAGGGGGCTTGGTGAAAAACTGTTTTTT. This rearrangement joins TRBV19 to TRBJ1-4, with 8 bases that match TRBD1. Germline CDR1 and CDR2: LNHDA and SQIVND (reference sequence). Trimming took 10 bases from V and 7 from J; bases not matched to a gene: 5. The CDR3 length is 12 residues.

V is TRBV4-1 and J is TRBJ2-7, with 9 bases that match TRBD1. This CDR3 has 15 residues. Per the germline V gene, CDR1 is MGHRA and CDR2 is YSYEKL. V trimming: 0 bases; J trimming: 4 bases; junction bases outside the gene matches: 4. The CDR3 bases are TGCGCCAGCAGCCAAGAACAGGGGGCCCTTTACGAGCAGTACTTC. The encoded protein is CASSQEQGALYEQYF.

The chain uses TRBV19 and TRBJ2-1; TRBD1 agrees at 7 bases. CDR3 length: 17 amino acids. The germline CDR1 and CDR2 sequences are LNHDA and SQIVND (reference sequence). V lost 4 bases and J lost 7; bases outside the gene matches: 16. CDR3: CASSKTGGDSVWNEQFF. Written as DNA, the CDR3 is TGTGCCAGTAGTAAAACGGGTGGGGACAGTGTTTGGAATGAGCAGTTCTTC.

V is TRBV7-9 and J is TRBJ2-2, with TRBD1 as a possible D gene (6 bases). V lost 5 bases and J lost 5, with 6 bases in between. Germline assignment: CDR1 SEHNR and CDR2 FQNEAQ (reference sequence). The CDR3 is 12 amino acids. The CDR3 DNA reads TGTGCCAGCAGCCAGGGGACCGGGGAGCTGTTTTTT. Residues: CASSQGTGELFF.